This TCR beta chain comes out of a study of technical replicates of blood from several donors. Profiling relied on immunoSEQ multiplex PCR, and the TCRdb table lists in-frame clones only, not all of them. The sample lists 98,000 or so clones, approximately 95% occurring once. Per the germline V gene, CDR1 is MNHNS and CDR2 is SASEGT. The ends were cut back, 2 bases at V and 5 bases at J, with 8 bases in the middle. This CDR3 contains 13 residues. The chain links TRBV6-1 to TRBJ2-3; maybe TRBD1 (6 bases). The sample consisted of T cells isolated from PBMCs. The TCR originated in a human donor in good health. In DNA, the CDR3 is TGTGCCAGCAGTGAACTGGACAGAGATACGCAGTATTTT. Translated, it gives CASSELDRDTQYF.